This T cell receptor (beta chain) comes out of a study of CD4 and CD8 cells across lung adenocarcinoma regions. Trimming pared 1 base from V and 10 bases from J, leaving 17 bases between. CDR3 length equals 15 residues. Per the germline V gene, CDR1 is MNHNS and CDR2 is SASEGT. MiXCR was run by TCRdb on the PCR reads, yielding one entry per CDR3 protein. The sample includes about 3,700 distinct CDR3 sequences, roughly half of them seen just once. In regard to this clonotype: It may be a read error: a sequence one base away is much more abundant.

Donors had localized lung adenocarcinoma, a non-small cell lung cancer. The chain couples TRBV6-1 to TRBJ2-1; D is perhaps TRBD2 (6 bases). Specimen: CD4+ T cells from the margin of a lung tumor. The receptor was isolated from a female donor with lung adenocarcinoma. The CD4 and CD8 labels of this study may be unreliable. CDR3 bases: TGTGCCAGCAGTGAAGTAGGGACTGGACCCTACGAGCAGTTCTTC. The encoded protein is CASSEVGTGPYEQFF.